The next 4 T cell receptor beta chains were all read from a single sample in a study of T cell repertoires in cytomegalovirus infection. Via MiXCR, TCRdb re-called the reads, giving one row per CDR3 protein. The repertoire consists of approximately 290,000 distinct CDR3 sequences, with about 25% occurring once and the leading ten covering approximately 15%. The specimen was PBMCs. These receptors originate from a human donor in good health (CMV status not recorded). Some clones in this sample may be carry-over from other donors' samples.

The chain employs TRBV2 and TRBJ1-6; D remains ambiguous. Germline V lookup: CDR1 SNHLY, CDR2 FYNNEI. The CDR3 is 13 amino acids. Trimming took off 5 bases at V and 9 bases at J, with 11 bases between the two ends. The CDR3 DNA follows: TGTGCCAGCAGTATGGGTAGAGGTTCACCCCTCCACTTT. Protein: CASSMGRGSPLHF.

This clonotype was detected many times. This sequence joins TRBV28 and TRBJ1-5, with 12 bases lining up with TRBD1. The trim removed 3 bases at V and 6 bases at J, leaving 9 bases unmatched. Germline V gives CDR1 MDHEN, CDR2 SYDVKM. The CDR3 consists of 17 residues. The CDR3: CASSLGGTGGFGQPQHF. CDR3 DNA: TGTGCCAGCAGTTTGGGTGGGACAGGGGGCTTCGGTCAGCCCCAGCATTTT. Supplemented by reference TRBV28 and TRBJ1-5, the full variable domain reads DVKVTQSSRYLVKRTGEKVFLECVQDMDHENMFWYRQDPGLGLRLIYFSYDVKMKEKGDIPEGYSVSREKKERFSLILESASTNQTSMYLCASSLGGTGGFGQPQHFGDGTRLSIL.

This clonotype was observed at least ten times. The chain joins TRBV7-8 to TRBJ2-3; no reliable D call. The CDR3 length is 12 residues. Germline CDR1 reads SGHVS; CDR2 reads FQNEAQ. The V end was cut by 1 base, the J end by 5 bases, with 4 bases between. CDR3 sequence: CASSLGRDTQYF. The CDR3 DNA follows: TGTGCCAGCAGCTTAGGGAGAGATACGCAGTATTTT.

This clonotype was detected many times. In DNA, the CDR3 is TGTGCCAGCAGTGGTCGGTCGGGCGAGCAGTACTTC. Amino acid sequence: CASSGRSGEQYF. V gene TRBV25-1 combines with J gene TRBJ2-7, with unresolved D. The V end was cut by 4 bases, the J end by 6 bases, with 10 bases between. The CDR3 runs 12 residues. The germline CDR1 and CDR2 sequences are MGHDK and SYGVNS.